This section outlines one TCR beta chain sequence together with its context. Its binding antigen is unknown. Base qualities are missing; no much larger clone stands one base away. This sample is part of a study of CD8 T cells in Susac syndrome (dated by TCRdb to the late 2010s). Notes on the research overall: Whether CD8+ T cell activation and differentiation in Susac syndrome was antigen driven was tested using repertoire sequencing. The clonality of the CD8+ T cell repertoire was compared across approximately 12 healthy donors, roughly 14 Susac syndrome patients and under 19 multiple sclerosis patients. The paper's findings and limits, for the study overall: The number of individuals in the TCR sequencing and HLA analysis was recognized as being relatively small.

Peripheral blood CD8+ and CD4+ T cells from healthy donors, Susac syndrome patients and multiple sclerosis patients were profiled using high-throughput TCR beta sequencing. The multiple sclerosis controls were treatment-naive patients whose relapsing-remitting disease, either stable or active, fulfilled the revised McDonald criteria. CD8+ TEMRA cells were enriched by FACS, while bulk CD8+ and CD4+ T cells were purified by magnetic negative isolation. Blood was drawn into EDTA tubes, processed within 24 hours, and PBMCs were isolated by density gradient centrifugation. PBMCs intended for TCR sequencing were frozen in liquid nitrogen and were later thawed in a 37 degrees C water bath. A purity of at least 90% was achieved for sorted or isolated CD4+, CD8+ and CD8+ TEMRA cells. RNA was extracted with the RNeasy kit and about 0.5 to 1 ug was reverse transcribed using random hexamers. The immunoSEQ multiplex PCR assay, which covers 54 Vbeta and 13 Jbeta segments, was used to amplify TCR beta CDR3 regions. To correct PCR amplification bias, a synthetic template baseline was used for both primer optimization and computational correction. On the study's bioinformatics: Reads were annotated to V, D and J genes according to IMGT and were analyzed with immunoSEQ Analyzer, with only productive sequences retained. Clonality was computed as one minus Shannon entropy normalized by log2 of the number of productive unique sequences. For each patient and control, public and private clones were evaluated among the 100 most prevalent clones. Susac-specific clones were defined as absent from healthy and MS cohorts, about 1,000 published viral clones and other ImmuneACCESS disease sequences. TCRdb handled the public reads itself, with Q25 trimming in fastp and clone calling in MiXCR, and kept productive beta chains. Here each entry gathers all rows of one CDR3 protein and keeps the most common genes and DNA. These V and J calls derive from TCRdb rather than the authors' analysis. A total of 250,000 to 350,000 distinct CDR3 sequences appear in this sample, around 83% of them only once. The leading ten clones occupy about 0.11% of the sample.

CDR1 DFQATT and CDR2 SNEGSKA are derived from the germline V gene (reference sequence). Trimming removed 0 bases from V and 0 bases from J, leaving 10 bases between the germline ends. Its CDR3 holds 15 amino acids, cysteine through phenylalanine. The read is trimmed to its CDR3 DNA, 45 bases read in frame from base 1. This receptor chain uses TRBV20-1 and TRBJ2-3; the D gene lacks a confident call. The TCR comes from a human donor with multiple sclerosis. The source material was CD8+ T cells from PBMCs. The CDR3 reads CSARDFAPSTDTQYF. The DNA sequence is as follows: TGCAGTGCTAGAGATTTCGCGCCGAGCACAGATACGCAGTATTTT.